A single sample is the source of the 14 T cell receptor beta chains below, sequenced in a study of T cell repertoires in cytomegalovirus infection. Their antigens are not known. TCRdb independently ran MiXCR on the reads; one entry per CDR3 protein. Among around 570,000 distinct CDR3 sequences listed, around two fifths were seen once. The sample in question was cultured PBMCs, obtained from culture after CMV antigen stimulation. The receptors shown here come from a human donor in good health (CMV status not recorded). Some clones in this sample may be carry-over from other donors' samples.

This chain links TRBV20-1 with TRBJ1-2; D perhaps matches TRBD1 (6 bases). This CDR3 region has 12 residues. CDR1 and CDR2 from the germline V gene are DFQATT and SNEGSKA (reference sequence). V lost 3 bases and J 7 bases, leaving 12 bases between the germline ends. CDR3 loop: CSASAGAFGYTF. The CDR3, as DNA: TGCAGTGCTAGTGCAGGGGCCTTTGGCTACACCTTC.

The rearrangement joins TRBV20-1 to TRBJ1-1, with unresolved D. Germline V gene lookup returns CDR1 DFQATT and CDR2 SNEGSKA (reference sequence). The length of the CDR3 is 13 residues. V was shortened by 1 base and J by 5 bases, with 11 bases between the two germline ends. The CDR3 is CSARAPGETEAFF. CDR3 in DNA: TGCAGTGCTAGAGCCCCCGGGGAAACTGAAGCTTTCTTT.

V and J are TRBV28 and TRBJ1-2; D call uncertain. Between the trimmed V and J ends, which lost 7 bases and 4 bases, there was a span of 10 bases. CDR1 and CDR2 (germline): MDHEN, SYDVKM. This CDR3 has 12 amino acids. The CDR3 DNA reads TGTGCCAGCACCAGGTGGGCCTATGGCTACACCTTC. Translated: CASTRWAYGYTF.

This clonotype turned up a few times. V is TRBV20-1 and J is TRBJ2-7; 7 bases match TRBD1. J lost 6 bases, V lost 1 base, and 9 bases had no gene match. The CDR3 has 14 amino acids. The V gene's germline CDR1 is DFQATT and CDR2 SNEGSKA (reference sequence). Here the CDR3 reads CSARAGGFKAEQYF. The CDR3, as DNA: TGCAGTGCTAGAGCAGGGGGATTTAAGGCCGAGCAGTACTTC.

This clonotype has just a few counts. This chain's CDR3 is CASSLLQGALEQYF. CDR3 bases: TGTGCCAGCAGCTTATTGCAGGGGGCGTTAGAGCAGTACTTC. The rearrangement joins TRBV7-2 to TRBJ2-7; the match to TRBD1 covers 8 bases. V shed 2 bases, J shed 7 bases, and the junction held 7 bases outside the gene matches. The CDR3 has 14 amino acids. Germline V gene data show CDR1 as SGHTA and CDR2 as FQGNSA.

This clonotype has just one count. The V and J genes are TRBV7-2 and TRBJ1-1; no firm D call. Germline lookup yields CDR1 SGHTA and CDR2 FQGNSA. The CDR3 covers 14 residues. V was clipped by 0 bases and J by 2 bases, with 7 bases between them. The CDR3 reads CASSLASANTEAFF. The CDR3 nucleotides read TGTGCCAGCAGCTTAGCGTCGGCTAACACTGAAGCTTTCTTT.

This clonotype was counted between two and nine times. This rearrangement joins TRBV7-2 to TRBJ2-7; no clear D. The V gene lost 6 bases and the J gene lost 0 bases, with 9 bases spanning the gap. The CDR3 consists of 13 residues. Germline-derived CDR1 and CDR2 are SGHTA and FQGNSA. This chain's CDR3 is CASRLTVSYEQYF. In nucleotides, the CDR3 is TGTGCCAGCAGACTAACTGTCTCCTACGAGCAGTACTTC.

This clonotype was detected only a few times. The V gene is TRBV6-1, the J gene TRBJ1-2; D not certain. Trimming shortened V by 7 bases and J by 8 bases, and 17 bases separated the two germline ends. Germline values: CDR1 MNHNS, CDR2 SASEGT. The CDR3 has 13 residues. DNA for the CDR3: TGTGCCAGCACCCTAGGGAGGGATCGAGGCTACACCTTC. Amino acid sequence: CASTLGRDRGYTF.

J is TRBJ2-6 and V is TRBV5-1; possibly TRBD1 for D (6 bases). CDR3 length: 16 residues. CDR1 is SGHRS and CDR2 is YFSETQ in the germline V gene. V lost 4 bases and J lost 4, with 15 bases in between. CDR3 sequence (DNA): TGCGCCAGCAGCCCGCTTTCAGGGGTCGGGGCCAACGTCCTGACTTTC. This gives the protein CASSPLSGVGANVLTF. The full variable domain, completed using reference TRBV5-1 and TRBJ2-6, is KAGVTQTPRYLIKTRGQQVTLSCSPISGHRSVSWYQQTPGQGLQFLFEYFSETQRNKGNFPGRFSGRQFSNSRSEMNVSTLELGDSALYLCASSPLSGVGANVLTFGAGSRLTVL.

This clonotype was observed a single time. The V gene is TRBV6-2 or TRBV6-3, the J gene TRBJ1-2; the match to TRBD1 covers 9 bases. Looked up from germline, CDR1 is MNHEY and CDR2 is SVGEGT. CDR3 length: 15 residues. Unmatched junction bases numbered 8, after V lost 6 bases and J lost 3 bases. The CDR3 nucleotides read TGTGCCAGCAGCCCGTTCGGGACAGGGTACTATGGCTACACCTTC. Its protein product is CASSPFGTGYYGYTF.

In its sample, this clonotype was seen a few times. The rearrangement joins TRBV2 to TRBJ2-2, with no clear D. The germline V gene encodes CDR1 SNHLY and CDR2 FYNNEI. The V end lost 4 bases, the J end lost 0 bases, and 15 bases lay between the germline ends. This CDR3 comprises 17 residues. CDR3 sequence reads: CASSVIGAPANTGELFF. The CDR3 coding sequence is TGTGCCAGCAGTGTAATAGGAGCTCCGGCGAACACCGGGGAGCTGTTTTTT.

The sample holds a few counts of this clonotype. CDR3 sequence (DNA): TGTGCCAGCAGCACCCGGACAGGGTTGTTACACGGGGAGCTGTTTTTT. The encoded protein is CASSTRTGLLHGELFF. V is TRBV7-2 and J is TRBJ2-2, with TRBD1 matching over 8 bases. Germline V lookup: CDR1 SGHTA, CDR2 FQGNSA. This CDR3 region has 16 residues. Germline trimming cut 5 bases from V and 7 bases from J; bases unmatched to any gene: 12.

This sequence joins TRBV3-1 and TRBJ2-7; D may correspond to TRBD1 or TRBD2 (5 bases each). Germline CDR1 LGHDT, CDR2 YNNKEL (reference sequence). The V end was cut by 1 base, the J end by 8 bases, with 24 bases between. The CDR3 is made up of 17 amino acids. The CDR3 sequence: CASSQGPRGTRMSQQYF. The CDR3 nucleotides read TGTGCCAGCAGCCAAGGCCCTCGTGGGACCCGTATGTCTCAGCAGTACTTC.

This chain connects TRBV7-2 to TRBJ2-5; D ambiguous. V lost 1 base, J lost 1 base, and 10 bases lay in between. Germline lookup yields CDR1 SGHTA and CDR2 FQGNSA. This CDR3 contains 15 residues. CDR3 nucleotides: TGTGCCAGCAGCTTAGAGGGAAGGCTCCAAGAGACCCAGTACTTC. Its translation is CASSLEGRLQETQYF.